The 27 T cell receptor beta chains given below trace back to one sample, sequenced in a study of blood T cell repertoires in COVID-19. Assay used: immunoSEQ multiplex PCR; TCRdb lists only in-frame clones, some missing. The sample records 35,000 to 50,000 clones, about four fifths being singletons. Specimen: peripheral blood. The receptors come from a man aged 55 to 70 in a cohort sampled during active COVID-19.

The chain combines TRBV7-2 with TRBJ1-4, with a tentative D call TRBD1 (6 bases). This CDR3 comprises 17 residues. The germline V gene has CDR1 SGHTA and CDR2 FQGNSA. V gave up 4 bases and J gave up 8 bases, with 23 bases separating them. The CDR3 reads CASSSQVGGLQGEKLFF. DNA for the CDR3: TGTGCCAGCAGCTCACAGGTTGGGGGCCTTCAAGGGGAAAAACTGTTTTTT. The entire variable domain, with the rest obtained from reference TRBV7-2 and TRBJ1-4, is as follows: GAGVSQSPSNKVTEKGKDVELRCDPISGHTALYWYRQSLGQGLEFLIYFQGNSAPDKSGLPSDRFSAERTGGSVSTLTIQRTQQEDSAVYLCASSSQVGGLQGEKLFFGSGTQLSVL.

The CDR3 DNA follows: TGTGCCAGCTCCCCTACCGGGACAACGAACACTGAAGCTTTCTTT. Translating gives CASSPTGTTNTEAFF. This chain joins TRBV18 and TRBJ1-1, with TRBD1 as a possible D gene (6 bases). Trimming took off 6 bases at V and 1 base at J, with 15 bases between the two ends. The CDR3 sequence is 15 residues long. In germline, CDR1 is KGHSH, CDR2 LQKENI.

The chain has TRBV18 and TRBJ1-1; D unclear. The V gene's germline CDR1 is KGHSH and CDR2 LQKENI. This CDR3 contains 13 residues. V lost 2 bases and J lost 4, with 8 bases in between. CDR3: CASSPEVSTEAFF. CDR3 in DNA: TGTGCCAGCTCACCAGAGGTTTCCACTGAAGCTTTCTTT.

This clone was observed a handful of times. The chain uses TRBV7-2 and TRBJ1-2; 9 positions agree with TRBD1. The CDR3 loop spans 13 amino acids. Germline V gene sequence: CDR1 SGHTA, CDR2 FQGNSA. Losses at the gene ends were 5 bases for V and 6 bases for J; bases not matched to a gene: 4. The CDR3: CASSTRTGDGYTF. The CDR3 DNA reads as TGTGCCAGCAGCACACGGACAGGGGATGGCTACACCTTC.

This clone was recorded once. The genes are TRBV7-8 and TRBJ1-1; D unresolved. Trimming took off 4 bases at V and 6 bases at J, with 12 bases between the two ends. CDR3 length: 13 amino acids. The V gene's germline CDR1 is SGHVS and CDR2 FQNEAQ. The CDR3 sequence is CASSSRTPPEAFF. CDR3 sequence (DNA): TGTGCCAGCAGCTCACGAACTCCCCCTGAAGCTTTCTTT.

The V gene is TRBV9, the J gene TRBJ2-3; 12 bases line up with TRBD2. V was pared by 1 base and J by 6 bases, with 15 bases of the junction left unmatched. The CDR3 is 19 residues long. Per the germline V gene, CDR1 is SGDLS and CDR2 is YYNGEE. The DNA of the CDR3 is TGTGCCAGCAGCGTATTAGATATGCCTAGCGGGAGGGACCGTGATACGCAGTATTTT. Protein product: CASSVLDMPSGRDRDTQYF. The whole variable domain, remainder taken from reference TRBV9 and TRBJ2-3, is DSGVTQTPKHLITATGQRVTLRCSPRSGDLSVYWYQQSLDQGLQFLIQYYNGEERAKGNILERFSAQQFPDLHSELNLSSLELGDSALYFCASSVLDMPSGRDRDTQYFGPGTRLTVL.

The chain carries TRBV9 and TRBJ1-2; 10 positions match TRBD1. Germline CDR1 is SGDLS and CDR2 is YYNGEE. J was trimmed by 5 bases and V by 3 bases; bases with no gene match: 10. CDR3 size: 16 residues. The CDR3: CASSGGQGSMLYGYTF. The CDR3 nucleotides read TGTGCCAGCAGCGGGGGACAGGGGTCGATGTTGTATGGCTACACCTTC. Drawing the rest from reference TRBV9 and TRBJ1-2, the complete variable domain is DSGVTQTPKHLITATGQRVTLRCSPRSGDLSVYWYQQSLDQGLQFLIQYYNGEERAKGNILERFSAQQFPDLHSELNLSSLELGDSALYFCASSGGQGSMLYGYTFGSGTRLTVV.

The J gene is TRBJ1-6, the V gene TRBV4-2; the D is unclear. CDR1 is LGHNA, CDR2 YNFKEQ, per germline. The CDR3 is made up of 18 amino acids. Trimming shortened V by 0 bases and J by 4 bases, and 16 bases separated the two germline ends. The DNA of the CDR3 is TGTGCCAGCAGCCAAGATGTCGCGGGGTACGGTTATAATTCACCCCTCCACTTT. It is translated as CASSQDVAGYGYNSPLHF.

The chain combines TRBV19 with TRBJ1-2; D unresolved. The CDR3 spans 14 residues. The germline V gene encodes CDR1 LNHDA and CDR2 SQIVND (reference sequence). Trimming took 5 bases from V and 0 from J, leaving 10 bases between them. CDR3 region: CASSSRLANYGYTF. CDR3 sequence (DNA): TGTGCCAGTAGTTCCCGATTAGCTAACTATGGCTACACCTTC.

The chain recombines TRBV7-8 with TRBJ2-2; weak D call: TRBD1 (6 bases). The germline CDR1 and CDR2 sequences are SGHVS and FQNEAQ. The V and J ends lost 5 bases and 4 bases respectively, with 14 bases between them. CDR3 length: 15 residues. CDR3 in DNA: TGTGCCAGCAGCGAGCCGGGACACAGCACCGGGGAGCTGTTTTTT. This sequence encodes CASSEPGHSTGELFF.

In its sample, this clone was seen a few times. V is TRBV4-1 and J is TRBJ1-1, with a possible D match to TRBD1 (6 bases). The V gene lost 5 bases and the J gene lost 0 bases, with 7 bases spanning the gap. Germline V gene lookup returns CDR1 MGHRA and CDR2 YSYEKL. There are 13 residues in the CDR3. In DNA, the CDR3 is TGCGCCAGCAGCTCAGGGGTGAACACTGAAGCTTTCTTT. Amino acids: CASSSGVNTEAFF.

About this clone: The identical CDR3 is also encoded by other nucleotide sequences in the sample. The genes are TRBV25-1 and TRBJ2-1; the match to TRBD2 covers 7 bases. The CDR3 is 14 amino acids. The germline V gene encodes CDR1 MGHDK and CDR2 SYGVNS. Germline trimming cut 5 bases from V and 3 bases from J; bases unmatched to any gene: 4. CDR3 bases: TGTGCCAGCAGTCCTTCGGGGGGCTACAATGAGCAGTTCTTC. Protein sequence: CASSPSGGYNEQFF.

V and J are TRBV3-1 (or the pseudogene TRBV3-2) and TRBJ2-7; weak D call: TRBD1 (5 bases). CDR3 length equals 17 residues. Per germline, CDR1 LGHDT and CDR2 YNNKEL (reference sequence). With 4 bases removed from V and 0 bases from J, the gap between germline ends came to 19 bases. As DNA, the CDR3 is TGTGCCAGCAGCCTCCGGTTGACAGCCGCTGACTCCTACGAGCAGTACTTC. The encoded protein is CASSLRLTAADSYEQYF.

The J gene is TRBJ2-2, the V gene TRBV6-5; D gene unclear. Trimming took off 4 bases at V and 4 bases at J, with 10 bases between the two ends. This CDR3 is built from 14 residues. From germline, CDR1 is MNHEY and CDR2 SVGAGI. CDR3 protein: CASSSQRRTGELFF. CDR3 in DNA: TGTGCCAGCAGTTCTCAGCGTCGCACCGGGGAGCTGTTTTTT.

The chain carries TRBV5-1 and TRBJ2-5, with D possibly being TRBD1 (5 bases). V lost 4 bases, J lost 5 bases, and 21 bases lay in between. CDR3 length: 16 residues. CDR1 and CDR2 (germline): SGHRS, YFSETQ. The CDR3 loop reads CASSPRPPTAGETQYF. The CDR3, as DNA: TGCGCCAGCAGCCCCCGCCCTCCGACAGCCGGGGAGACCCAGTACTTC.

The chain couples TRBV14 to TRBJ2-1; possible D gene TRBD2, 5 bases. CDR3 length equals 13 residues. In germline, CDR1 is SGHDN, CDR2 FVKESK. Trimming removed 6 bases from V and 5 bases from J, with 11 bases in between. The CDR3 reads CASRRTPNNEQFF. DNA for the CDR3: TGTGCCAGCAGGCGGACTCCTAACAATGAGCAGTTCTTC.

This clone was observed once. The V and J genes are TRBV6-5 and TRBJ2-7; perhaps TRBD1 as D (6 bases). This CDR3 spans 14 amino acids. Trimming took 5 bases from V and 2 from J, leaving 13 bases between them. Germline V gene lookup returns CDR1 MNHEY and CDR2 SVGAGI. The CDR3 protein is CASSPYRDTYEQYF. The CDR3 DNA follows: TGTGCCAGCAGTCCCTACCGGGACACCTACGAGCAGTACTTC.

This clone came up once. The V gene is TRBV5-1, the J gene TRBJ2-7, with D possibly TRBD2 on 6 matching bases. CDR3 length: 13 residues. Germline V gene data show CDR1 as SGHRS and CDR2 as YFSETQ. The V end lost 2 bases, the J end lost 3 bases, and 9 bases lay between the germline ends. The CDR3 DNA reads as TGCGCCAGCAGCTTAGGAGGGATCTACGAGCAGTACTTC. As protein: CASSLGGIYEQYF.

The chain uses TRBV11-2 and TRBJ1-6, with D uncertain. V lost 9 bases, J lost 6 bases, and 12 bases lay in between. The germline gives CDR1 SGHAT, CDR2 FQNNGV. CDR3 length: 13 residues. The CDR3 nucleotides are TGTGCCAGTTCAAGCACCCTTAATTCACCCCTCCACTTT. Encoded protein: CASSSTLNSPLHF.

J is TRBJ2-1 and V is TRBV11-3; D may be TRBD2 (6 bases). The V end was cut by 3 bases, the J end by 9 bases, with 12 bases between. The germline V gene encodes CDR1 SGHNT and CDR2 YENEEA. The CDR3 sequence is 13 residues long. The CDR3 here is CASSFPGVGEQFF. The CDR3 DNA is TGTGCCAGCAGCTTCCCGGGGGTTGGTGAGCAGTTCTTC.

V usage is TRBV27 and J usage is TRBJ1-6; the D gene is possibly TRBD1 (6 bases). The V gene lost 5 bases and the J gene lost 9 bases, with 11 bases spanning the gap. Germline-derived CDR1 and CDR2 are MNHEY and SMNVEV (reference sequence). The CDR3 is 13 amino acids. The CDR3 DNA is TGTGCCAGCAGTCAAGCCAGGGGTTCACCCCTCCACTTT. Translation: CASSQARGSPLHF.

This chain links TRBV29-1 with TRBJ2-5; 7 bases agree with TRBD2. J gave up 12 bases and V 4 bases, and 5 bases lay outside the gene matches. This CDR3 has 10 amino acids. Germline V gene data show CDR1 as SQVTM and CDR2 as ANQGSEA. CDR3 amino acids: CSVGEGPEYF. CDR3 bases: TGCAGCGTTGGGGAGGGTCCTGAGTACTTC.

The chain recombines TRBV5-1 with TRBJ1-1; unclear D gene. Germline V gene data show CDR1 as SGHRS and CDR2 as YFSETQ. The CDR3 length is 14 residues. Deletions cut 6 bases from V and 0 bases from J, with 12 bases between. The CDR3 reads CASTGSTVNTEAFF. The CDR3 DNA reads TGCGCCAGCACGGGGAGTACGGTGAACACTGAAGCTTTCTTT. Full variable domain (remainder filled in from reference TRBV5-1 and TRBJ1-1): KAGVTQTPRYLIKTRGQQVTLSCSPISGHRSVSWYQQTPGQGLQFLFEYFSETQRNKGNFPGRFSGRQFSNSRSEMNVSTLELGDSALYLCASTGSTVNTEAFFGQGTRLTVV.

The rearrangement links TRBV4-1 to TRBJ1-5; the D gene is possibly TRBD1 (5 bases). The length of the CDR3 is 15 residues. Germline V gives CDR1 MGHRA, CDR2 YSYEKL. Deletions cut 1 base from V and 7 bases from J, with 14 bases between. CDR3 protein: CASSQGGTGSQPQHF. The CDR3 nucleotides are TGCGCCAGCAGCCAAGGCGGGACCGGTAGCCAGCCCCAGCATTTT.

This clone has a single count. The rearrangement joins TRBV11-2 to TRBJ2-7, with unresolved D. Germline CDR1 reads SGHAT; CDR2 reads FQNNGV. CDR3 size: 13 residues. The germline V and J ends were trimmed by 2 bases and 2 bases, with 7 bases remaining between them. In DNA form, the CDR3 reads TGTGCCAGCAGCTTACAAGACACCTACGAGCAGTACTTC. Amino acid sequence: CASSLQDTYEQYF.

V usage is TRBV30 and J usage is TRBJ2-6, with a possible D match to TRBD1 (5 bases). Trimming removed 7 bases at V and 3 bases at J, with 10 bases between. The germline V gene encodes CDR1 GTSNPN and CDR2 SVGIG (reference sequence). This CDR3 has 13 amino acids. CDR3: CASGRVGANVLTF. The CDR3 DNA follows: TGTGCCTCAGGCAGGGTTGGGGCCAACGTCCTGACTTTC.

The chain recombines TRBV29-1 with TRBJ2-3, with 7 positions matching TRBD2. There are 14 residues in the CDR3. The germline CDR1 and CDR2 sequences are SQVTM and ANQGSEA. J lost 3 bases, V lost 5 bases, and 8 bases had no gene match. The CDR3: CSVLAGVRTDTQYF. The CDR3 bases are TGCAGCGTTCTGGCGGGAGTGCGAACAGATACGCAGTATTTT.